The 8 T cell receptor beta chains reported below all come from one sample, sequenced in a study of PD-1 blockade in classical Hodgkin lymphoma. The patients all showed relapse after autologous stem cell transplantation, while their brentuximab vedotin exposure varied. Using magnetic negative selection, the CD4+ T cells were separated out of thawed PBMCs. The protocol was immunoSEQ multiplex PCR, while the TCRdb copy is restricted to in-frame clones and leaves out a portion. The sample lists more than 9,500 clones, around 85% occurring once. The source was CD4+ T cells from blood, collected at baseline. The source is a human donor with classical Hodgkin lymphoma.

CDR3 amino acids: CAISDRDGGHEKLFF. CDR3 sequence (DNA): TGTGCCATCAGTGACCGGGACGGTGGGCATGAAAAACTGTTTTTT. The chain uses TRBV10-3 and TRBJ1-4, with D tentatively TRBD1 (5 bases). Germline V lookup: CDR1 ENHRY, CDR2 SYGVKD. The CDR3 runs to 15 residues. V lost 3 bases and J 6 bases, leaving 14 bases between the germline ends.

V is TRBV5-1 and J is TRBJ1-2; possible D gene TRBD1, 5 bases. The germline gives CDR1 SGHRS, CDR2 YFSETQ. There are 15 residues in the CDR3. The V end lost 3 bases, the J end lost 0 bases, and 12 bases lay between the germline ends. In nucleotides, the CDR3 is TGCGCCAGCAGCTCCGGACAATCAGCTAACTATGGCTACACCTTC. It yields the protein CASSSGQSANYGYTF. Together with reference TRBV5-1 and TRBJ1-2, the CDR3 gives the full variable domain: KAGVTQTPRYLIKTRGQQVTLSCSPISGHRSVSWYQQTPGQGLQFLFEYFSETQRNKGNFPGRFSGRQFSNSRSEMNVSTLELGDSALYLCASSSGQSANYGYTFGSGTRLTVV.

V and J are TRBV10-3 and TRBJ2-7, with D tentatively TRBD1 (6 bases). The CDR3 length is 15 residues. Trimming cost V 6 bases and J 6 bases, with 21 bases left between them. Germline V gives CDR1 ENHRY, CDR2 SYGVKD. The CDR3 region has the DNA TGTGCCATCAGCGACCCGGGCAGGGGCCTTGGCGAGCAGTACTTC. Encoded protein: CAISDPGRGLGEQYF.

The gene calls are TRBV7-2 and TRBJ2-1; 9 bases are a match to TRBD2. CDR3 length: 16 residues. Germline-derived CDR1 and CDR2 are SGHTA and FQGNSA. V lost 5 bases to trimming and J lost 8 bases; unmatched junction nucleotides: 13. DNA of the CDR3: TGTGCCAGCAGCCCAGCCTTGGCGGGGGGGCCTGATGAGCAGTTCTTC. Translated: CASSPALAGGPDEQFF.

The table lists this clone with a few counts. The chain uses TRBV2 and TRBJ2-3; D unclear. Trimming left V 4 bases short and J 2 bases short, with 10 bases between. Germline CDR1 and CDR2: SNHLY and FYNNEI. This CDR3 region has 14 residues. In DNA, the CDR3 is TGTGCCAGCAGTGTCCACGATATCACAGATACGCAGTATTTT. Its protein is CASSVHDITDTQYF.

The V and J genes are TRBV4-1 and TRBJ2-7, with a weak D call TRBD1 (6 bases). CDR1 is MGHRA, CDR2 YSYEKL, per germline. The V end lost 5 bases, the J end lost 5 bases, and 22 bases lay between the germline ends. This CDR3 is built from 16 residues. CDR3 in DNA: TGCGCCAGCAGCTCCCCTTTTACGACAGGTATCGACGAGCAGTACTTC. This codes for CASSSPFTTGIDEQYF.

The chain carries TRBV4-3 and TRBJ2-7, with D possibly TRBD2 on 6 matching bases. The CDR3 contains 14 residues. V lost 0 bases, J lost 3 bases, and 9 bases lay in between. Germline values: CDR1 LGHNA, CDR2 YSLEER. CDR3 coding DNA: TGCGCCAGCAGCCAAGAGTTGGACTACTACGAGCAGTACTTC. Translation: CASSQELDYYEQYF.

CDR3 residues: CASSQEVTSDSSPLHF. Here the CDR3 DNA reads TGCGCCAGCAGCCAAGAGGTGACCTCCGATAGTTCACCCCTCCACTTT. The V gene is TRBV4-3, the J gene TRBJ1-6, with no clear D. CDR1 LGHNA and CDR2 YSLEER come from the germline V gene. Trimming cost V 0 bases and J 9 bases, with 15 bases left between them. The length of the CDR3 is 16 residues.